A selection of T cell receptor beta chains follows, all from one sample in a study of blood T cell repertoires in COVID-19. Libraries were prepared by immunoSEQ multiplex PCR; TCRdb keeps only in-frame clonotypes and omits some of them. In the table there are roughly 380,000 clones, around 87% of which are singletons. Material: PBMCs or T cells enriched from blood (not recorded which). The receptors derive from a man aged 25-40 years who had recovered from COVID-19. Each CDR3 is given with its conserved first and last residue. The D gene is left open where the match is weak. Not every row has a clone size; where given, it reads once, few, many or a size class.

size: .; V: TRBV5-4; D: .; J: TRBJ2-7; DNA: TGTGCCAGCAGCCGCGGGGGTGGACAGAGCTCCTACGAGCAGTACTTC; CDR3: CASSRGGGQSSYEQYF
size: .; V: TRBV6-5; D: TRBD1; J: TRBJ2-2; DNA: TGTGCCAGCAGCTGGCGACAGGGATACACCGGGGAGCTGTTTTTT; CDR3: CASSWRQGYTGELFF
size: .; V: TRBV7-2; D: .; J: TRBJ2-3; DNA: TGTGCCAGCAGCTTTACGACAAGGGGTGGAGATACGCAGTATTTT; CDR3: CASSFTTRGGDTQYF
size: .; V: TRBV19; D: .; J: TRBJ1-5; DNA: TGTGCCAGTAGTAAACAGGGTTGGGGTCAGCCCCAGCATTTT; CDR3: CASSKQGWGQPQHF
size: .; V: TRBV5-1; D: TRBD1; J: TRBJ1-4; DNA: TGCGCCAGCAGCTTGTGGCAGGGGGGAACTAATGAAAAACTGTTTTTT; CDR3: CASSLWQGGTNEKLFF
size: .; V: TRBV10-3; D: .; J: TRBJ2-3; DNA: TGTGCCATCAGTGAGCCTCAGGGGCCCATTAGCACAGATACGCAGTATTTT; CDR3: CAISEPQGPISTDTQYF
size: .; V: TRBV19; D: TRBD1; J: TRBJ2-5; DNA: TGTGCCAGTAGCCCGCAGGGGGTAGGGGAGACCCAGTACTTC; CDR3: CASSPQGVGETQYF
size: .; V: TRBV30; D: .; J: TRBJ1-6; DNA: TGTGCCTGGAGTTCCAAGGACAGCGATAATTCACCCCTCCACTTT; CDR3: CAWSSKDSDNSPLHF
size: .; V: TRBV7-9; D: .; J: TRBJ1-4; DNA: TGTGCCAGCAGGGACAGCCCTAATGAAAAACTGTTTTTT; CDR3: CASRDSPNEKLFF
size: .; V: TRBV5-4; D: .; J: TRBJ1-2; DNA: TGTGCCAGCAGCCTTATCACAGGGTTCGGCTACACCTTC; CDR3: CASSLITGFGYTF
size: many; V: TRBV27; D: .; J: TRBJ1-6; DNA: TGTGCCAGCAGTTTCAGTGGGGCATCACCCCTCCACTTT; CDR3: CASSFSGASPLHF
size: .; V: TRBV20-1; D: TRBD2; J: TRBJ2-7; DNA: TGCAGTGCTAGTCCCCTAGCGGGGGGCAGCTCCTACGAGCAGTACTTC; CDR3: CSASPLAGGSSYEQYF
size: .; V: TRBV27; D: .; J: TRBJ2-5; DNA: TGTGCCAGCACCTTCGCGGAGACCCAGTACTTC; CDR3: CASTFAETQYF
size: .; V: TRBV12-5; D: .; J: TRBJ2-1; DNA: TGTGCTAGTGGTTTGGTGGGGGGAGGTATCTCCTACAATGAGCAGTTCTTC; CDR3: CASGLVGGGISYNEQFF
size: .; V: TRBV6-5; D: .; J: TRBJ2-7; DNA: TGTGCCAGCAGTTCAAGAGGATACGAGCAGTACTTC; CDR3: CASSSRGYEQYF
size: .; V: TRBV3-1/TRBV3-2; D: .; J: TRBJ2-7; DNA: TGTGCCAGCAGCCAGGTCGGAGGGAAAACTGAGCAGTACTTC; CDR3: CASSQVGGKTEQYF
size: .; V: TRBV5-6; D: .; J: TRBJ2-1; DNA: TGTGCCAGCAGCTTGGCTTGGGCAGTTAACTCCTACAATGAGCAGTTCTTC; CDR3: CASSLAWAVNSYNEQFF
size: few; V: TRBV30; D: .; J: TRBJ1-3; DNA: TGTGCCTGGAGCAGGGCCCGGTCTGGAAACACCATATATTTT; CDR3: CAWSRARSGNTIYF
size: .; V: TRBV19; D: .; J: TRBJ2-3; DNA: TGTGCCAGTAGTACCCTTTACACAGATACGCAGTATTTT; CDR3: CASSTLYTDTQYF
size: .; V: TRBV5-1; D: .; J: TRBJ2-7; DNA: TGCGCCAGCAGCGTCGGGCAGGGATTTAGCGAGCAGTACTTC; CDR3: CASSVGQGFSEQYF
size: once; V: TRBV9; D: .; J: TRBJ1-3; DNA: TGTGCCAGCAGCGTAAGCAACTCTGGAAACACCATATATTTT; CDR3: CASSVSNSGNTIYF
size: .; V: TRBV30; D: .; J: TRBJ1-1; DNA: TGTGCCTGGAGTGGACAGCCGAACACTGAAGCTTTCTTT; CDR3: CAWSGQPNTEAFF
size: .; V: TRBV10-3; D: .; J: TRBJ2-1; DNA: TGTGCCATCAGTCTTCCCGGGAGCCGAGCGGAGGATGAGCAGTTCTTC; CDR3: CAISLPGSRAEDEQFF